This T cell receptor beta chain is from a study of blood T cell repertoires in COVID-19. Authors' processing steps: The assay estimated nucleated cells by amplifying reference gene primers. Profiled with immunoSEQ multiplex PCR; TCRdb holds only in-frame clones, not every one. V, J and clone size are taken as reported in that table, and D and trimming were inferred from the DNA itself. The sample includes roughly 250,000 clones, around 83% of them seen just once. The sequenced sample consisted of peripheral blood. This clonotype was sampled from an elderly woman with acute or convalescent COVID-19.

This CDR3 reads CASSYSRGTQETQYF. The CDR3 bases are TGTGCCAGCAGTTACTCGAGGGGGACCCAAGAGACCCAGTACTTC. This chain joins TRBV6-6 and TRBJ2-5; TRBD1 is a possible D gene (6 bases). The germline V gene has CDR1 MNHNY and CDR2 SVGAGI (reference sequence). V lost 0 bases to trimming and J lost 1 base, with 9 bases between them. The CDR3 has 15 residues.